This T cell receptor (beta chain) comes out of a study of blood T cell repertoires in COVID-19. Participants, about 18 to 90 years old, spanned under 25 US areas. The table lists this clone with a count of one. As originally analysed: Amplifying reference gene primers gave estimates of nucleated cell counts. Sequenced by immunoSEQ multiplex PCR; TCRdb stores in-frame clones only, minus some. The DNA was the basis for D and trimming; V, J and clone size are from that table. The profile shows under 300,000 clones, over 75% of them singletons. Germline CDR1 LNHDA, CDR2 SQIVND (reference sequence). The CDR3 is made up of 14 amino acids. V gave up 3 bases and J gave up 3 bases, with 11 bases separating them.

The chain combines TRBV19 with TRBJ1-1, with D perhaps matching TRBD1 (6 bases). The clonotype originates from a woman aged 45-65 years who had recovered from COVID-19. The sequencing input was PBMCs or T cells enriched from blood (not recorded which). The CDR3 DNA reads TGTGCCAGTAGTATTCGGGACACATACACTGAAGCTTTCTTT. Its protein is CASSIRDTYTEAFF.